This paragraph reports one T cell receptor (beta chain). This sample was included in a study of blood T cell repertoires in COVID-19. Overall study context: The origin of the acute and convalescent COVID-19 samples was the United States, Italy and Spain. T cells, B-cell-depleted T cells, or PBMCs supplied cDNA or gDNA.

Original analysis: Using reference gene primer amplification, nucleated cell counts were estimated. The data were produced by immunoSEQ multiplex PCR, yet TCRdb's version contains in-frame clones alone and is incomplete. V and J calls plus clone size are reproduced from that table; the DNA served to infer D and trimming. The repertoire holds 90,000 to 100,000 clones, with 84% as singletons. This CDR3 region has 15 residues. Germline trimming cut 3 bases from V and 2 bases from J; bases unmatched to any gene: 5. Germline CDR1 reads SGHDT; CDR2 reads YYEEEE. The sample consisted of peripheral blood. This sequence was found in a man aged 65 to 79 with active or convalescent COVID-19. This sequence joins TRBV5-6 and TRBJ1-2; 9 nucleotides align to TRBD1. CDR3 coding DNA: TGTGCCAGCAGCTACCCCGGGACAGGGAACTATGGCTACACCTTC. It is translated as CASSYPGTGNYGYTF.